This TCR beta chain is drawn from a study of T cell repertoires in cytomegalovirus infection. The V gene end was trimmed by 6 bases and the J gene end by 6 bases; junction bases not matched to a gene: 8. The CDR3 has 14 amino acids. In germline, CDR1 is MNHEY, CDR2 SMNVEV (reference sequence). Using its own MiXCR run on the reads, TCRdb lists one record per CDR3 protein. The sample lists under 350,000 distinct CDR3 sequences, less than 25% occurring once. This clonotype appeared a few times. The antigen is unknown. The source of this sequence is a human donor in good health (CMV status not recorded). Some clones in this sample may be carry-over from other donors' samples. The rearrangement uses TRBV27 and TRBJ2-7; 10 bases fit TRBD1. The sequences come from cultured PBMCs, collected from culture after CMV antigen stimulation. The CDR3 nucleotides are TGTGCCAGCAGCAACTTAGACAGGGGGCCCGAGCAGTACGTC. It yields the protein CASSNLDRGPEQYV.